One sample yielded the 8 T cell receptor beta chains listed below, sequenced in a study of shared clonotypes between healthy human individuals. TCRdb's table, derived via immunoSEQ multiplex PCR, lists solely in-frame clones and lacks some. Of 75,000 to 100,000 clones listed, around 47% are singletons. Sequenced sample: PBMCs. The receptors here all came from a woman between 40 and 55 years old in good health. Some clones in this sample may be carry-over from other donors' samples.

This clone occurred many times. CDR3 protein: CASSSPRIGAKNIQYF. The CDR3 DNA reads TGTGCCAGCTCATCCCCTAGGATCGGGGCCAAAAACATTCAGTACTTC. The rearrangement links TRBV18 to TRBJ2-4; no definite D call. The CDR3 covers 16 residues. Germline assignment: CDR1 KGHSH and CDR2 LQKENI. Trimming shortened V by 5 bases and J by 1 base, and 15 bases separated the two germline ends.

V usage is TRBV13 and J usage is TRBJ2-7, with D unclear. Trimming stripped 5 bases from V and 2 bases from J, with 4 bases between. There are 11 residues in the CDR3. CDR1 PRHDT and CDR2 FYEKMQ come from the germline V gene (reference sequence). The CDR3 nucleotides read TGTGCCAGCAGCGGACCCTACGAGCAGTACTTC. Protein sequence: CASSGPYEQYF.

This clone showed up many times. This chain connects TRBV6-1 to TRBJ2-1; 13 bases are shared with TRBD2. The CDR3 is 19 residues long. The V and J ends lost 0 bases and 8 bases, in that order; junction bases with no gene match: 13. The germline CDR1 and CDR2 sequences are MNHNS and SASEGT. CDR3 residues: CASSEARPRGLAGRYEQFF. CDR3 in DNA: TGTGCCAGCAGTGAAGCCCGGCCTAGGGGACTAGCGGGAAGATATGAGCAGTTCTTC.

The CDR3 reads CASSPRTSGSADTQYF. The CDR3 bases are TGCGCCAGCAGCCCTCGGACTAGCGGGAGTGCAGATACGCAGTATTTT. This chain joins TRBV5-1 and TRBJ2-3; TRBD2 matches 13 bases. From germline, CDR1 is SGHRS and CDR2 YFSETQ. With 4 bases clipped from V and 4 bases from J, the junction kept 6 bases outside the gene matches. The CDR3 runs 16 residues.

The J gene is TRBJ2-5, the V gene TRBV4-2; possible D gene TRBD1, 5 bases. The J call may be faulty, since TRBJ2-7 better matches the DNA end. This CDR3 contains 15 residues. CDR1 is LGHNA and CDR2 is YNFKEQ in the germline V gene. CDR3 region: CASGNGVGASYEQYF. DNA for the CDR3: TGTGCCAGCGGAAATGGGGTTGGGGCCTCCTACGAGCAGTACTTC.

In its sample, this clone was seen a few times. In the same sample, other DNA sequences code for this CDR3. The V and J genes are TRBV30 and TRBJ2-7; tentative D call: TRBD2 (6 bases). The CDR3 is 14 amino acids. From germline, CDR1 is GTSNPN and CDR2 SVGIG (reference sequence). V lost 0 bases to trimming and J lost 0 bases, with 9 bases between them. CDR3 sequence reads: CAWSVGGTSYEQYF. In nucleotides, the CDR3 is TGTGCCTGGAGTGTAGGCGGGACCTCCTACGAGCAGTACTTC.

The chain carries TRBV18 and TRBJ2-7, with a weak D call TRBD2 (6 bases). The ends were cut back, 3 bases at V and 7 bases at J, with 22 bases in the middle. The CDR3 has 16 amino acids. Germline values: CDR1 KGHSH, CDR2 LQKENI. The DNA for the CDR3 is TGTGCCAGCTCACCCTCGGTTGTGCGGGACGGATGGGAGCAGTACTTC. This encodes CASSPSVVRDGWEQYF.

The chain recombines TRBV5-4 with TRBJ1-2; unclear D gene. CDR1 and CDR2 (germline): SGHNT, YYREEE (reference sequence). Trimming took off 1 base at V and 8 bases at J, with 6 bases between the two ends. The CDR3 is 11 residues long. In DNA, the CDR3 is TGTGCCAGCAGCTTGAGAGGGGGCTACACCTTC. Encoded protein: CASSLRGGYTF.